This T cell receptor beta chain appears in the sequencing data of a study of CD8 T cells in ankylosing spondylitis. TCRdb re-analysed the 5' RACE reads in MiXCR, keeping a single row per CDR3 protein. The repertoire has roughly 150,000 distinct CDR3 sequences, 25% to 35% of them found once; the top ten carry 4.5% to 6%. Germline V gives CDR1 GTSNPN, CDR2 SVGIG (reference sequence). Trimming at V came to 7 bases and at J to 8 bases, leaving 10 bases not matched to a gene. The CDR3 runs 14 residues. Material: synovial fluid, either unsorted or a sorted T cell fraction (not recorded which). This clonotype was obtained from a male donor with ankylosing spondylitis. This sequence joins TRBV30 and TRBJ2-1, with TRBD2 matching 11 bases. CDR3 sequence reads: CASATSGVYDEQFF. CDR3 DNA: TGTGCCTCCGCGACTAGCGGGGTTTACGATGAGCAGTTCTTC.